Listed below are T cell receptor beta chains from one sample, sequenced in a study of T cell responses to AZD1222 COVID-19 vaccine. Here immunoSEQ multiplex PCR was the method, and the copy in TCRdb shows in-frame clones only, minus some. In the table there are roughly 130,000 clones, 75% to 95% of which are singletons. The source was peripheral blood, collected on day 0 of AZD1222 vaccination. These receptors originate from an adult in good health. CDR3s include the opening cysteine and the closing phenylalanine or tryptophan. Fields, in order: D gene, clone size, J gene, V gene, CDR3 DNA, CDR3 protein. The D gene is left open where the match is weak. Where a row states a size, it is once, few, many or the class of an expanded clone; other rows omit it.

D: -
size: few
J: TRBJ1-6
V: TRBV7-2
DNA: TGTGCCAGCAGCAGACAGAGCTCCTATAATTCACCCCTCCACTTT
CDR3: CASSRQSSYNSPLHF

D: -
size: -
J: TRBJ2-1
V: TRBV3-1/TRBV3-2
DNA: TGTGCCAGCAGCCAATTTATAGGAGGGGACAATGAGCAGTTCTTC
CDR3: CASSQFIGGDNEQFF

D: -
size: -
J: TRBJ2-7
V: TRBV7-7
DNA: TGTGCCAGCAGCTTAGAGCCGGACTCCTACGAGCAGTACTTC
CDR3: CASSLEPDSYEQYF

D: TRBD1
size: -
J: TRBJ1-3
V: TRBV7-2
DNA: TGTGCCAGCAGCTCAAACAGGGGTAGGGGAAACACCATATATTTT
CDR3: CASSSNRGRGNTIYF

D: TRBD1
size: -
J: TRBJ1-2
V: TRBV6-1
DNA: TGTGCCAGCAGTGAAATGCAGGGGGCGGGAGGCTACACCTTC
CDR3: CASSEMQGAGGYTF

D: -
size: -
J: TRBJ1-1
V: TRBV27
DNA: TGTGCCAGCAGTGGGGCCCGCGAAGCTTTCTTT
CDR3: CASSGAREAFF

D: -
size: -
J: TRBJ1-4
V: TRBV2
DNA: TGTGCCAGCAGCCAAGAGGGGGATAGACTGTTTTTT
CDR3: CASSQEGDRLFF

D: TRBD2
size: -
J: TRBJ2-3
V: TRBV4-2
DNA: TGTGCCAGCGCGGGTGGGCGGGAGGCAGATACGCAGTATTTT
CDR3: CASAGGREADTQYF

D: TRBD1
size: once
J: TRBJ1-3
V: TRBV18
DNA: TGTGCCAGCTCACTCCTCGACAGGGATAACACCATATATTTT
CDR3: CASSLLDRDNTIYF

D: TRBD2
size: -
J: TRBJ2-2
V: TRBV5-1
DNA: TGCGCCAGCAGACTAGCGGGAGACACCGGGGAGCTGTTTTTT
CDR3: CASRLAGDTGELFF

D: TRBD2
size: -
J: TRBJ2-7
V: TRBV27
DNA: TGTGCCAGCAGTCCGGGACTAGCGGGCTACGAGCAGTACTTC
CDR3: CASSPGLAGYEQYF

D: -
size: -
J: TRBJ1-5
V: TRBV27
DNA: TGTGCCAGCAGTTTAAATCGACGGCTGAATCAGCCCCAGCATTTT
CDR3: CASSLNRRLNQPQHF

D: -
size: -
J: TRBJ1-3
V: TRBV3-1/TRBV3-2
DNA: TGTGCCAGCAGCCAAGATCGGGCAGGAAACACCATATATTTT
CDR3: CASSQDRAGNTIYF

D: -
size: -
J: TRBJ2-2
V: TRBV5-1
DNA: TGCGCCAGCAGCTTGGATGGTCCGAACACCGGGGAGCTGTTTTTT
CDR3: CASSLDGPNTGELFF

D: TRBD1
size: -
J: TRBJ1-1
V: TRBV7-9
DNA: TGTGCCAGCAGCATAAGGACAGGTGCGAACACTGAAGCTTTCTTT
CDR3: CASSIRTGANTEAFF

D: -
size: -
J: TRBJ1-1
V: TRBV1
DNA: TGCACCAGCAGCCAAGATCTGGGCCCAAGAGGGAACACTGAAGCTTTCTTT
CDR3: CTSSQDLGPRGNTEAFF

D: -
size: once
J: TRBJ2-1
V: TRBV24-1
DNA: TGTGCCACCAGTCATGACAAAAACAATGAGCAGTTCTTC
CDR3: CATSHDKNNEQFF

D: -
size: -
J: TRBJ2-6
V: TRBV13
DNA: TGTGCCAGCAGCTTAGAAGGGACTGGGGCCAACGTCCTGACTTTC
CDR3: CASSLEGTGANVLTF

D: -
size: -
J: TRBJ1-3
V: TRBV2
DNA: TGTGCCAGCAGTGAATCCAGGTCTGGAAACACCATATATTTT
CDR3: CASSESRSGNTIYF

D: -
size: -
J: TRBJ2-1
V: TRBV19
DNA: TGTGCCAGTAGTATAGATTCGTACAATGAGCAGTTCTTC
CDR3: CASSIDSYNEQFF

D: TRBD1
size: once
J: TRBJ2-7
V: TRBV5-5
DNA: TGTGCCAGCAGCGATTCCGGGACAGGGGTCTACGAGCAGTACTTC
CDR3: CASSDSGTGVYEQYF

D: -
size: -
J: TRBJ2-7
V: TRBV7-2
DNA: TGTGCCAGCAGCTTCCGACATAACTCCTACGAGCAGTACTTC
CDR3: CASSFRHNSYEQYF

D: -
size: once
J: TRBJ1-1
V: TRBV13
DNA: TGTGCCAGCAGCTTAGGTACAGGGATTGAAGCTTTCTTT
CDR3: CASSLGTGIEAFF

D: -
size: -
J: TRBJ2-3
V: TRBV10-1
DNA: TGCGCCAGCAGTGACCGACTAGGGAGCACAGATACGCAGTATTTT
CDR3: CASSDRLGSTDTQYF

D: -
size: -
J: TRBJ1-2
V: TRBV5-4
DNA: TGTGCCAGCAGCTCGCAGGGAGTCGTCGGCTACACCTTC
CDR3: CASSSQGVVGYTF

D: -
size: -
J: TRBJ2-5
V: TRBV5-1
DNA: TGCGCCAGCAGCTCGGCACCAGAAGAGACCCAGTACTTC
CDR3: CASSSAPEETQYF

D: -
size: once
J: TRBJ2-7
V: TRBV3-1/TRBV3-2
DNA: TGTGCCAGCAGCCAAGTTTTTGATCGGGAGCAGTACTTC
CDR3: CASSQVFDREQYF

D: -
size: -
J: TRBJ2-5
V: TRBV18
DNA: TGTGCCAGCTCACCACCACGGGTCGTACAAGAGACCCAGTACTTC
CDR3: CASSPPRVVQETQYF

D: TRBD1
size: -
J: TRBJ2-1
V: TRBV9
DNA: TGTGCCAGCAGCGTAACCTCAGGGGGAGTATACTATGAGCAGTTCTTC
CDR3: CASSVTSGGVYYEQFF

D: TRBD1
size: -
J: TRBJ1-2
V: TRBV2
DNA: TGTGCCAGCAAGGGGACAGGGGGGGACTATGGCTACACCTTC
CDR3: CASKGTGGDYGYTF

D: -
size: -
J: TRBJ2-2
V: TRBV12-3/TRBV12-4
DNA: TGTGCCAGCAGTCCTTTTCCTCGCGGGGAGCTGTTTTTT
CDR3: CASSPFPRGELFF

D: -
size: -
J: TRBJ1-5
V: TRBV13
DNA: TGTGCCAGCAGCTTAGGTAATCAGCCCCAGCATTTT
CDR3: CASSLGNQPQHF

D: -
size: -
J: TRBJ1-1
V: TRBV12-3/TRBV12-4
DNA: TGTGCCAGCAGACTCAGCACTGAAGCTTTCTTT
CDR3: CASRLSTEAFF

D: -
size: -
J: TRBJ1-1
V: TRBV6-4
DNA: TGTGCCAGCAGCGCCGGACAGTCGATGAACACTGAAGCTTTCTTT
CDR3: CASSAGQSMNTEAFF

D: -
size: -
J: TRBJ2-1
V: TRBV7-2
DNA: TGTGCCAGCAGCTTAGTATACGCGGTTGAGCAGTTCTTC
CDR3: CASSLVYAVEQFF

D: -
size: -
J: TRBJ2-1
V: TRBV19
DNA: TGTGCCAGTAGTATCCGGACTGCGGGGGCGCACAATGAGCAGTTCTTC
CDR3: CASSIRTAGAHNEQFF

D: -
size: -
J: TRBJ1-1
V: TRBV18
DNA: TGTGCCAGCTCCGTAAAGTCCGAGACCACTGAAGCTTTCTTT
CDR3: CASSVKSETTEAFF

D: -
size: -
J: TRBJ1-4
V: TRBV3-1/TRBV3-2
DNA: TGTGCCAGCAGCCAAGGACCGAATGAAAAACTGTTTTTT
CDR3: CASSQGPNEKLFF

D: -
size: once
J: TRBJ2-2
V: TRBV7-9
DNA: TGTGCCAGCAGCCGAAGCACCGGGGAGCTGTTTTTT
CDR3: CASSRSTGELFF

D: TRBD1
size: -
J: TRBJ1-3
V: TRBV3-1/TRBV3-2
DNA: TGTGCCCTGGACAGGGCCTGCCCCATATATTTT
CDR3: CALDRACPIYF

D: -
size: -
J: TRBJ1-3
V: TRBV28
DNA: TGTGCCAGCAGTTTAGGGGGGCAAGGAAACACCATATATTTT
CDR3: CASSLGGQGNTIYF